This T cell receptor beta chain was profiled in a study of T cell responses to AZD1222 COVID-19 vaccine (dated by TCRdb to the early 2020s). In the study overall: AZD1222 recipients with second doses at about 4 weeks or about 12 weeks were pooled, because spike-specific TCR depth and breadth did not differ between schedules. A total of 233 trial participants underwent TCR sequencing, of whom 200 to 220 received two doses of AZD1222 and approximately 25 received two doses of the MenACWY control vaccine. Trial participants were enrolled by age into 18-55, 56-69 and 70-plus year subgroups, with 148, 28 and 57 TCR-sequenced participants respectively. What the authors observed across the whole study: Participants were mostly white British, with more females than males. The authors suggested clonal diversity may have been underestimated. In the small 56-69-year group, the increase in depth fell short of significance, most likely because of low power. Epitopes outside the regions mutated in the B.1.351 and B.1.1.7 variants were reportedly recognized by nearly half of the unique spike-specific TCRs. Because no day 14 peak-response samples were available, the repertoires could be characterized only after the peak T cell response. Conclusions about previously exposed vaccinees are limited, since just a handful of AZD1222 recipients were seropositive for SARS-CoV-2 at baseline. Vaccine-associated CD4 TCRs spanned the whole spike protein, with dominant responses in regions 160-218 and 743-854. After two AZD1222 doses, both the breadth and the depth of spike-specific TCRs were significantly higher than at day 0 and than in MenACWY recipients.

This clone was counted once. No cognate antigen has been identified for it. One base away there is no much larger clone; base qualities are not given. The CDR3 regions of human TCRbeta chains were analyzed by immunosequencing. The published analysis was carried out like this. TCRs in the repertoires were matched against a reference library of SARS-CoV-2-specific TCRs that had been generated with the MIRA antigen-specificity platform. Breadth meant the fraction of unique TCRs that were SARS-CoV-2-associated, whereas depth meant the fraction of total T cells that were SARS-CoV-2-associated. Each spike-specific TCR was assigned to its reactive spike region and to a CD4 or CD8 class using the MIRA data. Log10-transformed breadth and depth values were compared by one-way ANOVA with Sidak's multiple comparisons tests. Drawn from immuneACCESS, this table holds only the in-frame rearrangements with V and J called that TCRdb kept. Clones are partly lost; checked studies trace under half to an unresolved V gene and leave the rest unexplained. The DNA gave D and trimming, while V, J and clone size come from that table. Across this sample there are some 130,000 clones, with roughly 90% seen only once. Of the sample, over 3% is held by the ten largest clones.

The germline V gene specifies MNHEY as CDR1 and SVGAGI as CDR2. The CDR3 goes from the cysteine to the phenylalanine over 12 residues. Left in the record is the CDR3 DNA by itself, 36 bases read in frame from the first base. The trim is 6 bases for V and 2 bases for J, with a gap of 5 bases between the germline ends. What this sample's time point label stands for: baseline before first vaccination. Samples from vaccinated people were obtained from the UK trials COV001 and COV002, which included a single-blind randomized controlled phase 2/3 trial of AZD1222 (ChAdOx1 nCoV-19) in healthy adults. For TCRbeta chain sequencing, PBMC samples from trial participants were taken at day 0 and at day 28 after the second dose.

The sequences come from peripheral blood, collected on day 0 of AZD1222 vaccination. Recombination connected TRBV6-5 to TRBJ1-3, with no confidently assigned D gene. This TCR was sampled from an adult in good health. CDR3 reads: CASSSPGNTIYF. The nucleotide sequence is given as TGTGCCAGCAGCTCCCCTGGAAACACCATATATTTT.